Described below is a single TCR beta chain sequence and its context. Its antigen is unidentified. The CDR3 has 15 residues. CDR1 and CDR2 (germline): SGHRS, YFSETQ. The V end lost 0 bases, the J end lost 4 bases, and 13 bases lay between the germline ends. The data are from a study of T-cell memory formation after mild COVID-19. About the research overall: Clusters of TCRs were largely donor specific.

Overall study findings and caveats: CD4+ contracting clones were found mainly in CM and EM, and CD8+ ones in EMRA.

Constant-segment primers were used for 5'RACE, and the resulting TCR alpha and TCR beta cDNA libraries carried sample barcodes and UMIs. TCRdb ran MiXCR on the 5' RACE reads and lists one entry per CDR3 protein. Altogether under 450,000 distinct CDR3 sequences are present, 20% being singletons, with the ten largest covering 21%. The chain has TRBV5-1 and TRBJ1-2; the D gene is possibly TRBD1 (6 bases). The sample consisted of PBMCs or a T cell subset sorted from them (not recorded which). The clonotype originates from a man aged 18 to 29 who had mild COVID-19 (a few samples of this study predate the infection). Cell type and time point are not known. In DNA form, the CDR3 reads TGCGCCAGCAGCTTGGCGGCAGGGGTGACCTATGGCTACACCTTC. It translates to CASSLAAGVTYGYTF.